One and the same sample provided the 24 T cell receptor beta chains below, sequenced in a study of shared clonotypes between healthy human individuals. Assay: immunoSEQ multiplex PCR; the TCRdb copy retains only in-frame clones and omits some. The table has over a million clones, about 84% seen once; the top ten hold 0.55% to 0.7%. Sequences were obtained from memory CD4+ T cells from PBMCs. Subset of the sample: CD45RA-negative fraction. These receptors came from a man aged 18 to 29 in good health. Some clones in this sample may be carry-over from other donors' samples.

This chain connects TRBV5-6 to TRBJ2-5, with TRBD2 matching over 10 bases. V was clipped by 3 bases and J by 5 bases; unmatched bases: 7. Looked up from germline, CDR1 is SGHDT and CDR2 is YYEEEE. CDR3 length: 15 amino acids. The CDR3 protein is CASSSLAGDGETQYF. The CDR3 coding sequence is TGTGCCAGCAGCTCCCTAGCGGGAGATGGGGAGACCCAGTACTTC.

The chain employs TRBV5-6 and TRBJ2-5; D possibly matches TRBD1 or TRBD2 (5 bases each). Between the trimmed V and J ends, which lost 0 bases and 1 base, there was a span of 13 bases. The length of the CDR3 is 16 residues. Germline-derived CDR1 and CDR2 are SGHDT and YYEEEE. CDR3 loop: CASSLDGDEIQETQYF. DNA of the CDR3: TGTGCCAGCAGCTTGGATGGGGACGAAATCCAAGAGACCCAGTACTTC.

V usage is TRBV14 and J usage is TRBJ2-5; D may be TRBD1 or TRBD2 (5 bases each). V was pared by 4 bases and J by 5 bases, with 14 bases between. The CDR3 has 14 amino acids. Germline V gene data show CDR1 as SGHDN and CDR2 as FVKESK. Here the CDR3 reads CASSRGAGSETQYF. CDR3 coding DNA: TGTGCCAGCAGCCGGGGAGCAGGGTCGGAGACCCAGTACTTC.

This chain uses TRBV28 with TRBJ2-3, with D tentatively TRBD2 (6 bases). V was cut by 3 bases and J by 4 bases, with 14 bases left in between. This CDR3 has 15 residues. CDR1 MDHEN and CDR2 SYDVKM come from the germline V gene. The DNA for the CDR3 is TGTGCCAGCAGTTTTCGGCGGGACGGATCAGATACGCAGTATTTT. This encodes CASSFRRDGSDTQYF.

The chain combines TRBV6-6 with TRBJ1-5; 8 bases line up with TRBD1. The CDR3 extends over 14 amino acids. CDR1 and CDR2 from the germline V gene are MNHNY and SVGAGI (reference sequence). After removal of 8 bases from V and 4 bases from J, the junction contained 7 bases not matched to a gene. CDR3 DNA sequence: TGTGCCAGCGGGACAGGTTCTGGGAATCAGCCCCAGCATTTT. Amino acids: CASGTGSGNQPQHF.

The chain carries TRBV9 and TRBJ2-5, with TRBD2 identical over 10 bases. The CDR3 is made up of 18 amino acids. V was pared by 0 bases and J by 5 bases, with 13 bases of the junction left unmatched. Germline V gene data show CDR1 as SGDLS and CDR2 as YYNGEE. CDR3: CASSVATRVSGREETQYF. CDR3 nucleotide sequence: TGTGCCAGCAGCGTAGCTACTAGGGTGAGCGGGAGGGAGGAGACCCAGTACTTC.

V usage is TRBV19 and J usage is TRBJ2-5; weak D call: TRBD2 (6 bases). Trimming pared 2 bases from V and 0 bases from J, leaving 7 bases between. Germline CDR1 and CDR2: LNHDA and SQIVND (reference sequence). The CDR3 length is 14 residues. The CDR3 DNA reads as TGTGCCAGTAGTATAAGGAGGGACCAAGAGACCCAGTACTTC. Protein product: CASSIRRDQETQYF.

The V gene is TRBV6-4, the J gene TRBJ2-3, with D tentatively TRBD1 (5 bases). The CDR3 contains 14 residues. Germline loops: CDR1 MRHNA, CDR2 SNTAGT. V was trimmed by 10 bases and J by 2 bases, leaving 16 bases between them. The CDR3 is CANLRTIYTDTQYF. The DNA of the CDR3 is TGTGCCAACCTTAGGACAATATACACAGATACGCAGTATTTT.

The chain employs TRBV5-1 and TRBJ2-7, with 11 bases matching TRBD2. The CDR3 has 20 amino acids. Germline CDR1 reads SGHRS; CDR2 reads YFSETQ. J gave up 4 bases and V 0 bases, and 18 bases lay outside the gene matches. The CDR3 DNA reads TGCGCCAGCAGCTTGGCCGGCGGAAGTAGCGGGAGGGCTTTGGAGTACGAGCAGTACTTC. It translates to CASSLAGGSSGRALEYEQYF.

The V and J genes are TRBV10-2 and TRBJ2-1, with TRBD2 identical over 10 bases. This CDR3 is 14 amino acids long. The germline V gene has CDR1 WSHSY and CDR2 SAAADI. The J segment lost 9 bases and the V segment lost 6 bases, leaving 8 bases of the junction unmatched. In DNA, the CDR3 is TGCGCCAGCAGGCCAGCGGGAGGGCCAGGTGAGCAGTTCTTC. Its protein is CASRPAGGPGEQFF.

In this sample, this clone turned up many times. This chain connects TRBV18 to TRBJ2-3, with TRBD1 matching over 8 bases. With V trimmed by 2 bases and J by 4 bases, 5 bases remained unmatched. The CDR3 is made up of 15 amino acids. The germline V gene encodes CDR1 KGHSH and CDR2 LQKENI. CDR3 region: CASSPDRGAADTQYF. The CDR3 bases are TGTGCCAGCTCACCAGACAGGGGAGCAGCAGATACGCAGTATTTT. The whole variable domain, remainder taken from reference TRBV18 and TRBJ2-3, is NAGVMQNPRHLVRRRGQEARLRCSPMKGHSHVYWYRQLPEEGLKFMVYLQKENIIDESGMPKERFSAEFPKEGPSILRIQQVVRGDSAAYFCASSPDRGAADTQYFGPGTRLTVL.

This clone was detected many times. The genes are TRBV7-6 and TRBJ2-1, with TRBD2 matching over 11 bases. The germline gives CDR1 SGHVS, CDR2 FNYEAQ. The CDR3 runs 16 residues. J gave up 3 bases and V 5 bases, and 6 bases lay outside the gene matches. The CDR3 sequence: CASSPIAGGYYNEQFF. In DNA form, the CDR3 reads TGTGCCAGCAGCCCAATAGCGGGAGGGTACTACAATGAGCAGTTCTTC.

This chain connects TRBV19 to TRBJ1-3; D ambiguous. V was cut by 3 bases and J by 4 bases, with 13 bases left in between. Per the germline V gene, CDR1 is LNHDA and CDR2 is SQIVND (reference sequence). CDR3 length equals 15 residues. The CDR3 bases are TGTGCCAGTAGTATTTCGAGGGCACCCGGAAACACCATATATTTT. Its translation: CASSISRAPGNTIYF.

The V and J genes are TRBV5-1 and TRBJ1-1; weak D call: TRBD1 (5 bases). Germline-derived CDR1 and CDR2 are SGHRS and YFSETQ. CDR3 length equals 13 residues. Trimming pared 5 bases from V and 2 bases from J, leaving 10 bases between. Here the CDR3 DNA reads TGCGCCAGCAGGCAACAGGATAACACTGAAGCTTTCTTT. Translated: CASRQQDNTEAFF.

Only one count was recorded for this clone. This chain uses TRBV11-2 with TRBJ1-2; D may be TRBD1 (5 bases). CDR3 length: 13 residues. Germline CDR1 is SGHAT and CDR2 is FQNNGV. Trimming pared 5 bases from V and 4 bases from J, leaving 11 bases between. The CDR3 region has the DNA TGTGCCAGCAGCCCGGGACGGACCTATGGCTACACCTTC. Translating gives CASSPGRTYGYTF.

This chain joins TRBV6-5 and TRBJ1-2, with TRBD1 identical over 9 bases. In germline, CDR1 is MNHEY, CDR2 SVGAGI. V lost 3 bases and J lost 9; bases outside the gene matches: 8. The CDR3 length is 14 residues. CDR3 nucleotides: TGTGCCAGCAGTTATGCCGGGACAGGGACCCGCTACACCTTC. This translates into CASSYAGTGTRYTF.

The CDR3: CASSVGYTRAEKLFF. DNA of the CDR3: TGTGCCAGCAGCGTAGGGTACACACGAGCGGAAAAACTGTTTTTT. The chain joins TRBV9 to TRBJ1-4; D is uncertain. Trimming took 0 bases from V and 8 from J, leaving 14 bases between them. Germline V gene sequence: CDR1 SGDLS, CDR2 YYNGEE. This CDR3 spans 15 amino acids.

This clone was seen a few times. This sequence joins TRBV29-1 and TRBJ2-7, with 13 positions matching TRBD2. Losses at the gene ends were 1 base for V and 3 bases for J; bases not matched to a gene: 12. Germline values: CDR1 SQVTM, CDR2 ANQGSEA. CDR3 length equals 18 residues. The CDR3 sequence is CSVEGSGTSGTHFYEQYF. Written as DNA, the CDR3 is TGCAGCGTTGAAGGGTCAGGGACTAGCGGGACGCACTTCTACGAGCAGTACTTC.

In its sample, this clone was seen many times. The chain links TRBV6-5 to TRBJ2-1; TRBD2 agrees at 14 bases. V lost 5 bases and J lost 9; bases outside the gene matches: 3. There are 14 residues in the CDR3. Germline values: CDR1 MNHEY, CDR2 SVGAGI. The CDR3: CASSGTSGSTEQFF. DNA for the CDR3: TGTGCCAGCAGTGGGACTAGCGGGAGTACTGAGCAGTTCTTC.

The rearrangement links TRBV5-1 to TRBJ1-1; D perhaps matches TRBD1 (6 bases). Trimming shortened V by 4 bases and J by 3 bases, and 16 bases separated the two germline ends. In germline, CDR1 is SGHRS, CDR2 YFSETQ. The CDR3 has 15 amino acids. The DNA of the CDR3 is TGCGCCAGCAGCCCCGGGGGGCGGGCGGACACTGAAGCTTTCTTT. Residues: CASSPGGRADTEAFF.

This CDR3 is CASSQPTGSNTTQYF. The CDR3 DNA follows: TGCGCCAGCAGCCAACCGACAGGCTCAAATACTACGCAGTATTTT. The rearrangement links TRBV4-1 to TRBJ2-3; possibly TRBD1 for D (6 bases). CDR1 is MGHRA, CDR2 YSYEKL, per germline. Between the trimmed V and J ends, which lost 2 bases and 8 bases, there was a span of 17 bases. The CDR3 consists of 15 residues.

The genes are TRBV28 and TRBJ2-3; TRBD2 aligns across 14 bases. The CDR3 has 15 residues. The V segment lost 6 bases and the J segment 4 bases; nucleotides outside the gene matches: 3. Germline assignment: CDR1 MDHEN and CDR2 SYDVKM. The CDR3 DNA sequence: TGTGCCAGCAGCAAGGGACTAGCGGGAGCAGATACGCAGTATTTT. It translates to CASSKGLAGADTQYF.

The J gene is TRBJ2-3, the V gene TRBV19; 7 bases match TRBD2. Germline V gene sequence: CDR1 LNHDA, CDR2 SQIVND (reference sequence). Trimming cost V 4 bases and J 4 bases; bases outside gene matches: 5. The CDR3 is 14 amino acids. The CDR3 DNA is TGTGCCAGTAGTAGCGGGAGATCTGCAGATACGCAGTATTTT. Its translation is CASSSGRSADTQYF.

The chain has TRBV19 and TRBJ1-4; D is possibly TRBD1 (6 bases). The CDR3 has 13 amino acids. Trimming cost V 8 bases and J 8 bases, with 15 bases left between them. CDR1 and CDR2 from the germline V gene are LNHDA and SQIVND (reference sequence). DNA for the CDR3: TGTGCCAGTTCAGGGGTGTGGAGAGAAAAACTGTTTTTT. Translating it yields CASSGVWREKLFF.